The entry below describes one T cell receptor beta chain. This specimen comes from a study of memory CD4+ T cells and cytomegalovirus serostatus. Single viable CD3+CD4+CD8-CD45RO+ cells were sorted as the memory CD4+ T cells. Per the original methods: After removing out-of-frame reads, over 2 million distinct TCRbeta sequences remained. The repertoire was sequenced with immunoSEQ multiplex PCR; TCRdb's copy has only in-frame clones and lacks some. From that table come the V and J calls and clone size; the DNA was used to work out D and trimming. The table includes 50,000 or so clones, about four fifths detected once. The TCR comes from an adult in good health and CMV-seropositive. The sequencing sample was made of memory CD4+ T cells from blood.

Written as DNA, the CDR3 is TGTGCCACAGCGGGGGGGCTGACAGATACGCAGTATTTT. It translates to CATAGGLTDTQYF. The chain couples TRBV10-3 to TRBJ2-3, with TRBD2 identical over 10 bases. V trimming: 10 bases; J trimming: 3 bases; junction bases outside the gene matches: 4. The CDR3 length is 13 residues. Per germline, CDR1 ENHRY and CDR2 SYGVKD.